This T cell receptor (beta chain) emerged from a study of blood T cells in healthy people across ages. A J-beta primer mix and a sample-barcoded 5' primer were used in a second PCR of roughly 6 to 11 cycles. One entry per CDR3 protein results from TCRdb running MiXCR on the 5' RACE reads. The sample consists of hundreds of thousands of distinct CDR3 sequences, roughly 50% of them appearing once. In its sample, this clonotype was seen many times. This sequence may be a read error, since a much larger clone differs from it by one base. This receptor was obtained from a man in his forties in good health. Sequencing used blood.

In DNA form, the CDR3 reads TGTGCTAGTGGTTTGGGGGAGACAGGCAATTGGGAGCAGTTCTTC. Its protein is CASGLGETGNWEQFF. The J gene is TRBJ2-1, the V gene TRBV12-5; possibly TRBD1 for D (6 bases). The CDR3 sequence is 15 residues long. The V end was cut by 1 base, the J end by 10 bases, with 17 bases between. Per the germline V gene, CDR1 is LGHNT and CDR2 is FRNRAP.